Given below is one T cell receptor (beta chain) in context. Antigen: not known. This entry comes from a study of cytomegalovirus exposure and HLA in healthy donors. The PCR contained 60 Vbeta and 13 Jbeta primers. TCRdb's copy holds only in-frame clones and misses some; the assay was immunoSEQ multiplex PCR. The repertoire has around 150,000 clones, 60% to 85% of them found once; the top ten carry about 1.7%. The study's findings and limits: Most sequenced TCRs were rare (though some public TCRs occurred in many donors). Later analysis reportedly placed an Asian-associated ancestry cluster below the roughly 630-donor mean in N-insertions.

The sequenced material came from PBMCs. This sequence originates from a female donor in good health and CMV-seropositive.

For the CDR3, the DNA is TGTGCCAGCAGCTTACAGTCCGGAGGGGAGACCCAGTACTTC. This gives the protein CASSLQSGGETQYF. The V and J genes are TRBV7-3 and TRBJ2-5; D may be TRBD2 (6 bases). V lost 2 bases and J lost 5, with 12 bases in between. The V gene's germline CDR1 is SGHTA and CDR2 FQGTGA. There are 14 residues in the CDR3.